This T cell receptor (beta chain) was retrieved from a study of shared clonotypes between healthy human individuals. Findings of the study overall: Estimated richness values were generally larger in naive subsets than in memory subsets.

Combination of CD45RO+ cells with CCR7-negative CD45RA+ TemRA cells was used for CD8 memory. Comments on this clone: Its antigen is undetermined.

Sequencing was at deep level. The data were produced by immunoSEQ multiplex PCR, yet TCRdb's version contains in-frame clones alone and is incomplete. Of more than 550,000 clones in the sample, around 91% are singletons; the top ten hold 34%. Germline-derived CDR1 and CDR2 are SGDLS and YYNGEE. CDR3 length equals 16 residues. Trimming shortened V by 4 bases and J by 7 bases, and 24 bases separated the two germline ends. The TCR originated in a man aged 18 to 30 in good health. Some clones in this sample may be carry-over from other donors' samples. The sample comprised memory CD8+ T cells from PBMCs. The subset: CD45RO+ cells pooled with CCR7-negative TemRA cells. V usage is TRBV9 and J usage is TRBJ2-7; TRBD2 might be the D (5 bases). CDR3 in amino acids: CASSPNRRATPWEQYF. In DNA form, the CDR3 reads TGTGCCAGCAGCCCTAACCGGCGGGCGACCCCTTGGGAGCAGTACTTC.